These T cell receptor beta chains were read from a single sample in a study of T cell responses to AZD1222 COVID-19 vaccine. The protocol was immunoSEQ multiplex PCR, while the TCRdb copy is restricted to in-frame clones and leaves out a portion. The data show 250,000 to 300,000 clones, approximately 94% seen once. Sequencing used peripheral blood, obtained 28 days after the second AZD1222 dose. The source of these receptors is an adult who received the AZD1222 COVID-19 vaccine. Each CDR3 is given with its conserved first and last residue. The D gene is left open where the match is weak. Clone size appears in some rows only: once, few, many, or a class for an expanded clone.

CDR3aa | CDR3nt | d_gene | j_gene | abundance | v_gene
CASSPYSDYSGNTIYF | TGTGCCAGCAGCCCCTACAGTGACTACTCTGGAAACACCATATATTTT | NA | TRBJ1-3 | NA | TRBV9
CATSEPSLRGGLDEQFF | TGTGCCACCAGTGAGCCTTCTCTGCGGGGGGGCCTTGATGAGCAGTTCTTC | TRBD2 | TRBJ2-1 | NA | TRBV24-1
CASSRGVPYEQYF | TGTGCCAGCAGCCGGGGTGTCCCCTACGAGCAGTACTTC | NA | TRBJ2-7 | NA | TRBV5-6
CASSPLSPHGYTF | TGTGCCAGCTCACCACTTTCCCCCCATGGCTACACCTTC | NA | TRBJ1-2 | NA | TRBV18
CASSLGRGSTDTQYF | TGTGCCAGCAGCTTAGGAAGGGGCAGCACAGATACGCAGTATTTT | NA | TRBJ2-3 | NA | TRBV7-2
CSVDRRDTIYF | TGCAGTGTTGACCGCAGGGACACCATATATTTT | NA | TRBJ1-3 | NA | TRBV20-1
CASSPPGREAFF | TGTGCCAGCTCACCACCCGGACGTGAAGCTTTCTTT | NA | TRBJ1-1 | few | TRBV18
CASTGEGKTQYF | TGTGCCAGCACGGGGGAGGGGAAGACCCAGTACTTC | TRBD2 | TRBJ2-5 | NA | TRBV2
CASSSDAGYGEQYF | TGTGCCAGCTCCTCGGACGCCGGCTATGGAGAGCAGTACTTC | NA | TRBJ2-7 | NA | TRBV18
CASSLGPMNTEAFF | TGTGCCAGCAGCCTGGGACCGATGAACACTGAAGCTTTCTTT | NA | TRBJ1-1 | NA | TRBV9
CASTGLGQPQHF | TGTGCCAGCACAGGGCTAGGGCAGCCCCAGCATTTT | NA | TRBJ1-5 | NA | TRBV28
CASSSQGNTEAFF | TGCGCCAGCAGCTCGCAGGGAAACACTGAAGCTTTCTTT | NA | TRBJ1-1 | NA | TRBV5-1
CASSRPGSAEQYF | TGTGCCAGCAGCCGACCGGGTTCAGCCGAGCAGTACTTC | NA | TRBJ2-7 | NA | TRBV6-2/TRBV6-3
CASSPQLGSPGQYF | TGTGCCAGCAGCCCGCAGTTGGGGTCCCCGGGGCAGTACTTC | NA | TRBJ2-7 | NA | TRBV7-9
CASSSTGVNSPLHF | TGTGCCAGCAGCTCTACCGGGGTTAATTCACCCCTCCACTTT | NA | TRBJ1-6 | NA | TRBV5-5
CASRPSRGQGRDTQYF | TGTGCCAGCAGGCCCTCCCGAGGACAGGGGAGGGATACGCAGTATTTT | TRBD1 | TRBJ2-3 | few | TRBV28
CASSIVSPMGAREQYF | TGTGCCAGTAGTATAGTATCCCCAATGGGGGCTCGAGAGCAGTACTTC | NA | TRBJ2-7 | NA | TRBV19
CASSWVGGNTEAFF | TGTGCCAGCAGCTGGGTCGGGGGGAACACTGAAGCTTTCTTT | NA | TRBJ1-1 | NA | TRBV7-2
CASSPRQSGGELFF | TGTGCCAGCTCACCGAGACAGTCAGGCGGGGAGCTGTTTTTT | NA | TRBJ2-2 | NA | TRBV18
CASSLGGESAEAFF | TGCGCCAGCAGCTTGGGAGGGGAGAGTGCTGAAGCTTTCTTT | NA | TRBJ1-1 | NA | TRBV5-1
CSARSGREQYF | TGCAGTGCTAGAAGCGGCAGGGAGCAGTACTTC | NA | TRBJ2-7 | NA | TRBV20-1
CASSLGGDGDTQYF | TGTGCCAGCAGCTTGGGGGGCGACGGTGATACGCAGTATTTT | NA | TRBJ2-3 | NA | TRBV3-1/TRBV3-2
CASTIDGMGGGEQFF | TGTGCCAGTACCATAGATGGAATGGGGGGCGGGGAGCAGTTCTTC | NA | TRBJ2-1 | NA | TRBV19
CASSTVRGQASSYNEQFF | TGTGCCAGCAGCACCGTTAGGGGCCAAGCGAGCTCCTACAATGAGCAGTTCTTC | NA | TRBJ2-1 | NA | TRBV3-1/TRBV3-2
CASSPDRGNQPQHF | TGTGCCAGCAGCCCCGACAGGGGCAATCAGCCCCAGCATTTT | TRBD1 | TRBJ1-5 | NA | TRBV5-6
CASSSGPNSPLHF | TGTGCCAGCAGCTCGGGCCCGAATTCACCCCTCCACTTT | NA | TRBJ1-6 | NA | TRBV9
CASSPTGGLNTEAFF | TGTGCCAGCAGCCCCACAGGGGGCCTTAACACTGAAGCTTTCTTT | TRBD1 | TRBJ1-1 | NA | TRBV3-1/TRBV3-2
CASSFTGETEAFF | TGTGCCAGCAGCTTTACAGGGGAGACTGAAGCTTTCTTT | TRBD1 | TRBJ1-1 | NA | TRBV3-1/TRBV3-2
CASSLGLAVYQETQYF | TGTGCCAGCAGCTTAGGGCTAGCGGTCTACCAAGAGACCCAGTACTTC | TRBD2 | TRBJ2-5 | NA | TRBV7-2
CASSHAALEKLFF | TGTGCCAGCAGCCACGCAGCCCTGGAAAAACTGTTTTTT | NA | TRBJ1-4 | NA | TRBV3-1/TRBV3-2
CASSLSPGSGNTIYF | TGTGCCAGCAGCTTAAGCCCGGGTTCAGGAAACACCATATATTTT | NA | TRBJ1-3 | NA | TRBV7-2
CASGRGGGEQFF | TGTGCCAGCGGAAGGGGGGGTGGTGAGCAGTTCTTC | NA | TRBJ2-1 | once | TRBV27
CASSQEIAGFTDTQYF | TGCGCCAGCAGCCAAGAAATAGCGGGTTTTACAGATACGCAGTATTTT | TRBD2 | TRBJ2-3 | NA | TRBV4-3
CASSFNSQPWDTQYF | TGTGCCAGCAGCTTTAACAGCCAACCCTGGGATACGCAGTATTTT | NA | TRBJ2-3 | NA | TRBV7-2
CASSIVGSGTYEQYF | TGTGCCAGTAGTATAGTCGGTAGCGGGACATACGAGCAGTACTTC | TRBD2 | TRBJ2-7 | NA | TRBV19
CASSYGQGIGGYTF | TGTGCCAGCAGTTACGGACAGGGAATCGGTGGCTACACCTTC | TRBD1 | TRBJ1-2 | NA | TRBV6-5
CASSQDLRGPEQYF | TGTGCCAGCAGCCAAGACCTTCGGGGTCCCGAGCAGTACTTC | NA | TRBJ2-7 | NA | TRBV4-2
CASSYRSGGGELFF | TGTGCCAGCAGTTACCGAAGCGGGGGCGGGGAGCTGTTTTTT | TRBD2 | TRBJ2-2 | NA | TRBV6-5
CASSSNRGPNTEAFF | TGCGCCAGCAGCTCGAACAGGGGGCCGAACACTGAAGCTTTCTTT | TRBD1 | TRBJ1-1 | NA | TRBV5-1
CATSDLGGAGELFF | TGTGCCACCAGTGATTTGGGAGGGGCCGGGGAGCTGTTTTTT | NA | TRBJ2-2 | once | TRBV24-1
CASSLAGTYEQYF | TGTGCCAGCAGCCTAGCGGGAACGTACGAGCAGTACTTC | TRBD2 | TRBJ2-7 | NA | TRBV7-4
CASSSTGTRTNEQFF | TGTGCCAGCAGTTCCACCGGGACTAGAACGAATGAGCAGTTCTTC | TRBD2 | TRBJ2-1 | NA | TRBV6-5
CASSIGGTPTYEQYF | TGTGCCAGTAGTATAGGCGGGACGCCAACCTACGAGCAGTACTTC | NA | TRBJ2-7 | NA | TRBV19
CASRGDSNQPQHF | TGTGCCAGCAGGGGAGATAGCAATCAGCCCCAGCATTTT | NA | TRBJ1-5 | few | TRBV2
CASSLVDREVSYNEQFF | TGTGCCAGCAGCTTAGTCGACAGGGAAGTCTCCTACAATGAGCAGTTCTTC | TRBD1 | TRBJ2-1 | NA | TRBV7-6
CASSRIPYEQYF | TGTGCCAGCAGTCGAATCCCCTACGAGCAGTACTTC | NA | TRBJ2-7 | NA | TRBV28
CASSQPGRGEKLFF | TGTGCCAGCAGCCAGCCCGGGAGGGGTGAAAAACTGTTTTTT | NA | TRBJ1-4 | NA | TRBV3-1/TRBV3-2
CASSVITYYEAFF | TGTGCCAGCAGTGTGATAACGTACTATGAAGCTTTCTTT | NA | TRBJ1-1 | NA | TRBV2